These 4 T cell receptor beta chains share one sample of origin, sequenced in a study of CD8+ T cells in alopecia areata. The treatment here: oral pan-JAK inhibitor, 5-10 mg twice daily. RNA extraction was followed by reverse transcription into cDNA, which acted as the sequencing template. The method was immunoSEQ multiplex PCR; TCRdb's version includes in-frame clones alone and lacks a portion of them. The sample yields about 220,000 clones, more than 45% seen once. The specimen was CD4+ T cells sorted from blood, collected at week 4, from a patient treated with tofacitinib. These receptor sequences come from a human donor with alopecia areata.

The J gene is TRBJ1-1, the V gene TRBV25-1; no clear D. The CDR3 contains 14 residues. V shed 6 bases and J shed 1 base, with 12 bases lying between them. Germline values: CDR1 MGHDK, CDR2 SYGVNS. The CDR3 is CASSNLMGNTEAFF. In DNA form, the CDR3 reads TGTGCCAGCAGCAACCTCATGGGGAACACTGAAGCTTTCTTT.

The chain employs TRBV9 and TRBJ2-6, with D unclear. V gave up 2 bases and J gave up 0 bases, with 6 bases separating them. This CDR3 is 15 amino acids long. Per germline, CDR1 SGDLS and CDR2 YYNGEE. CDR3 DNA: TGTGCCAGCAGCGTTGACTCCTCTGGGGCCAACGTCCTGACTTTC. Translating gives CASSVDSSGANVLTF.

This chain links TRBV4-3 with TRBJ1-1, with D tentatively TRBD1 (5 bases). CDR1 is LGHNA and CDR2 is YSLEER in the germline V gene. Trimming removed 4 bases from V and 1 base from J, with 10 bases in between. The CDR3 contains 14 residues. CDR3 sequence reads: CASSLNGGNTEAFF. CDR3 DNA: TGCGCCAGCAGCCTCAACGGGGGGAACACTGAAGCTTTCTTT.

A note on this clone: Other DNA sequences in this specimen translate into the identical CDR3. CDR3 nucleotide sequence: TGTGCCAGCAAGGACGGAAATTCACCCCTCCACTTT. Its translation is CASKDGNSPLHF. The chain is built from TRBV2 and TRBJ1-6; D not resolved. Between the trimmed V and J ends, which lost 7 bases and 7 bases, there was a span of 8 bases. The CDR3 loop spans 12 amino acids. Germline V gene data show CDR1 as SNHLY and CDR2 as FYNNEI.